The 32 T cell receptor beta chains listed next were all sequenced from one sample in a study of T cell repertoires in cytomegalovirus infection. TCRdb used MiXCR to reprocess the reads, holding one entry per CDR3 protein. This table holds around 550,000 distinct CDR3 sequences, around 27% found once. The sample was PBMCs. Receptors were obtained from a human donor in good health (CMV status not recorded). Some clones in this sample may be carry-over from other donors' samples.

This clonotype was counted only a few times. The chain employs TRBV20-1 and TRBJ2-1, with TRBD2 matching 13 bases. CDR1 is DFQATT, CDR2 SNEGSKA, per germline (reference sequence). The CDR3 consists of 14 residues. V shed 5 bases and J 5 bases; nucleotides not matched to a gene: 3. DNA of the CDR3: TGCAGTGCTTCCGGGACTAGCGGGAACAATGAGCAGTTCTTC. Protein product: CSASGTSGNNEQFF.

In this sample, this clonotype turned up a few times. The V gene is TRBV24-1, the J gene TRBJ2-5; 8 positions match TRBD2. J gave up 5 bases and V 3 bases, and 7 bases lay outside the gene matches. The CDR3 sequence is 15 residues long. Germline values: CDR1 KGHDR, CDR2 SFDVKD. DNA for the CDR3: TGTGCCACCAGTGATCGGCTAGCGGGCATGGAGACCCAGTACTTC. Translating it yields CATSDRLAGMETQYF.

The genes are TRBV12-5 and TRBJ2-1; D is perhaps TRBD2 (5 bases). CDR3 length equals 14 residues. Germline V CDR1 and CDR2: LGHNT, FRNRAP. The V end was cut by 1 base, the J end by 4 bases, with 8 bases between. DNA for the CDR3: TGTGCTAGTGGTTTGGGGACTGGGTACAATGAGCAGTTCTTC. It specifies CASGLGTGYNEQFF.

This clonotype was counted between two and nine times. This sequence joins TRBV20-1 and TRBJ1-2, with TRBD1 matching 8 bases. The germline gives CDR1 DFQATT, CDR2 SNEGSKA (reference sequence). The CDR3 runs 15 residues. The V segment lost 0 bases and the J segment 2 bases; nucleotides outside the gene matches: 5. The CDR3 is CSARDDRGGNYGYTF. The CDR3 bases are TGCAGTGCTAGAGATGACAGGGGTGGAAACTATGGCTACACCTTC.

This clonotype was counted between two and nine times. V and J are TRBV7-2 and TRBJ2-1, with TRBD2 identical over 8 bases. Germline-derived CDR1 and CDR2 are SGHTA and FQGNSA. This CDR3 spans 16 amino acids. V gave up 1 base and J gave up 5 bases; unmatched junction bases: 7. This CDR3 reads CASSLGVAGPHNEQFF. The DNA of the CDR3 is TGTGCCAGCAGCTTAGGGGTAGCGGGACCCCACAATGAGCAGTTCTTC.

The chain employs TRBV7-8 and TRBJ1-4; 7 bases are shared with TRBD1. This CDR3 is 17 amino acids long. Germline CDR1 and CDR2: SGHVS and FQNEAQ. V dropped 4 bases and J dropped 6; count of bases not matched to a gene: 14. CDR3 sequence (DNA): TGTGCCAGCAGCTCACTAAGATCAGGGGGAAACGATGAAAAACTGTTTTTT. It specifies CASSSLRSGGNDEKLFF.

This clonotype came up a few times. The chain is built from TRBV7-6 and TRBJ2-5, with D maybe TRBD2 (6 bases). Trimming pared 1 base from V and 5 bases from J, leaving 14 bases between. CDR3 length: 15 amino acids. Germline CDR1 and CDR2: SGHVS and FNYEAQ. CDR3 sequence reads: CASSLESSEAETQYF. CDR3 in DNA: TGTGCCAGCAGCTTAGAGTCTAGCGAGGCGGAGACCCAGTACTTC.

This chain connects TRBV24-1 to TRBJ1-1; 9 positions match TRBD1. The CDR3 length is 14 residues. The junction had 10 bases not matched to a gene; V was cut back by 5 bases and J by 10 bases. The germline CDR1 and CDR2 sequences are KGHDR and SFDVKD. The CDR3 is CATSGRDRDGGAFF. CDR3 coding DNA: TGTGCCACCAGTGGACGGGACAGGGATGGAGGAGCTTTCTTT.

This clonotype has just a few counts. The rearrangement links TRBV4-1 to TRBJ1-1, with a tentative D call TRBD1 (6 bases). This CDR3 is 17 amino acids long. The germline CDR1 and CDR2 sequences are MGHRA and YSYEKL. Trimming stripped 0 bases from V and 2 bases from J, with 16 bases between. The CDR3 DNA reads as TGCGCCAGCAGCCAAGAGATTACAGGGCCTTTAAACACTGAAGCTTTCTTT. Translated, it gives CASSQEITGPLNTEAFF.

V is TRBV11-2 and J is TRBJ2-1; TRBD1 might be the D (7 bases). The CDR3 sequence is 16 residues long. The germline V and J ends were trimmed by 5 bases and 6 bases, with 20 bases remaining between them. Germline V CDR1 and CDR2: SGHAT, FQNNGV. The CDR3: CASSEPEGQGVNEQFF. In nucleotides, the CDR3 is TGTGCCAGCAGCGAGCCGGAGGGGCAGGGGGTCAATGAGCAGTTCTTC.

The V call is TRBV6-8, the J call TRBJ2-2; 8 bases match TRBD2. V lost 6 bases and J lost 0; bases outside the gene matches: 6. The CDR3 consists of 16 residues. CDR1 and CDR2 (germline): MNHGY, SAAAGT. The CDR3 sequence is CASRTSDGSNTGELFF. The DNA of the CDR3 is TGTGCCAGCAGGACTAGCGACGGCTCGAACACCGGGGAGCTGTTTTTT.

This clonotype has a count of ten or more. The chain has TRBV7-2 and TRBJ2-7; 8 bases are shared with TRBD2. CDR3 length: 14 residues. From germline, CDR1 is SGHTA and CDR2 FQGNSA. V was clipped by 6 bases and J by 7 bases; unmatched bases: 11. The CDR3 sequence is CASSFIIAGQEQYV. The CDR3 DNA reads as TGTGCCAGCAGTTTCATTATAGCGGGGCAGGAGCAGTACGTC.

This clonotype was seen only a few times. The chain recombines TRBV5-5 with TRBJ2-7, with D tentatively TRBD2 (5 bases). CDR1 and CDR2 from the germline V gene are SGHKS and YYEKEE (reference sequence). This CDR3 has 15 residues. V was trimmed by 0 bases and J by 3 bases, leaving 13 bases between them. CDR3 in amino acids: CASSLGPGNHYEQYV. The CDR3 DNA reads TGTGCCAGCAGCTTGGGACCCGGGAACCACTACGAGCAGTACGTC.

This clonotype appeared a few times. The CDR3 here is CASSYGDSVTDTQYF. The CDR3 nucleotides are TGTGCCAGCAGCTACGGGGATAGCGTGACAGATACGCAGTATTTT. The gene calls are TRBV7-9 and TRBJ2-3; a possible D gene is TRBD2 (5 bases). Germline V gene sequence: CDR1 SEHNR, CDR2 FQNEAQ (reference sequence). The CDR3 totals 15 residues. Between the trimmed V and J ends, which lost 4 bases and 3 bases, there was a span of 14 bases.

The CDR3 sequence is CASRDPGGPKDSEQYF. Here the CDR3 DNA reads TGTGCCAGCAGAGATCCAGGGGGCCCAAAGGACTCCGAGCAGTACTTC. J is TRBJ2-7 and V is TRBV6-2 or TRBV6-3; 8 nucleotides line up with TRBD1. Germline CDR1 reads MNHEY; CDR2 reads SVGEGT. V lost 6 bases to trimming and J lost 6 bases; unmatched junction nucleotides: 16. This CDR3 region has 16 residues.

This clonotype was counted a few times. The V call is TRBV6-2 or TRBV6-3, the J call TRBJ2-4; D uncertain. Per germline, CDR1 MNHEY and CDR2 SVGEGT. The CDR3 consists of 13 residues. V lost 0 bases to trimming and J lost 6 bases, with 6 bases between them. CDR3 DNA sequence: TGTGCCAGCAGTTACTCGACGGGAAACATTCAGTACTTC. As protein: CASSYSTGNIQYF.

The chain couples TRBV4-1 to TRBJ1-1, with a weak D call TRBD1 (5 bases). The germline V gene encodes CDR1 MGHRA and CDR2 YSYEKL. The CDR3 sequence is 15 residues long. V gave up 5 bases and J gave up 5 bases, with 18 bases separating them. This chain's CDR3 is CASSKGWGGTTEAFF. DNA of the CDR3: TGCGCCAGCAGCAAAGGATGGGGGGGGACGACTGAAGCTTTCTTT.

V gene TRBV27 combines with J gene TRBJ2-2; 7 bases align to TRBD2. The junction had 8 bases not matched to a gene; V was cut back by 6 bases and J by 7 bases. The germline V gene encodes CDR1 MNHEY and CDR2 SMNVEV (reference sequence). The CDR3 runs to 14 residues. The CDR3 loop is CASRRGGSGGELFF. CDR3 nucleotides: TGTGCCAGCAGAAGGGGCGGGAGCGGCGGGGAGCTGTTTTTT.

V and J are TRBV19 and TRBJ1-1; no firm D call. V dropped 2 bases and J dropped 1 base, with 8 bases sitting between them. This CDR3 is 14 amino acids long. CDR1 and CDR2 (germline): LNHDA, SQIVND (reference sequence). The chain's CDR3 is CASSIWRSNTEAFF. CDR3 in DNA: TGTGCCAGTAGTATATGGCGTTCGAACACTGAAGCTTTCTTT.

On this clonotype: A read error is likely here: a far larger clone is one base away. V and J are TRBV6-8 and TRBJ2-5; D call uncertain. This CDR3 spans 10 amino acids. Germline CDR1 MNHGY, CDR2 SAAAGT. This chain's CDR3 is CASSQETQNF. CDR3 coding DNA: TGTGCCAGCAGTCAAGAGACCCAGAACTTC.

The CDR3 loop reads CASSADRGDIQYF. The CDR3 DNA is TGTGCCAGCAGCGCCGACAGGGGAGACATTCAGTACTTC. The chain is built from TRBV11-2 and TRBJ2-4; TRBD1 matches at 8 bases. The germline V gene has CDR1 SGHAT and CDR2 FQNNGV. The CDR3 contains 13 residues. V shed 5 bases, J shed 8 bases, and the junction held 5 bases outside the gene matches.

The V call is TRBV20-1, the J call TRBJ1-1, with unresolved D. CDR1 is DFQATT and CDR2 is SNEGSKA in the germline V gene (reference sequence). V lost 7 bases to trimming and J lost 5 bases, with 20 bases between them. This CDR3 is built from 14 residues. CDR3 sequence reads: CSVLTEERVTEAFF. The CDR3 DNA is TGCAGTGTTCTTACAGAAGAAAGGGTAACTGAAGCTTTCTTT.

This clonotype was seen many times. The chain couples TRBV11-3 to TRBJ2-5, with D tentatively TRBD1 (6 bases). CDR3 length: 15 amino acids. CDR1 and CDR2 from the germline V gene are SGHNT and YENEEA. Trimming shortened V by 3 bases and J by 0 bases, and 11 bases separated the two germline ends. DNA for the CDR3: TGTGCCAGCAGCTTCTCGGGGACACACCAAGAGACCCAGTACTTC. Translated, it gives CASSFSGTHQETQYF.

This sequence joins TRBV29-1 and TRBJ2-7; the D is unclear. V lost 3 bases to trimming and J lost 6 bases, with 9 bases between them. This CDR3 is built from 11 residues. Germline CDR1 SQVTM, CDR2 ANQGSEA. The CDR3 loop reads CSVEVNSEQYF. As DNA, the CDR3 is TGCAGCGTTGAGGTAAATAGCGAGCAGTACTTC.

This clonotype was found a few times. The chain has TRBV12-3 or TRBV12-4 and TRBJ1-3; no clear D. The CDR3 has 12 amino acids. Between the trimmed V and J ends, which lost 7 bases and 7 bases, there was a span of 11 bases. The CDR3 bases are TGTGCCAGCACAGGACGTCAGAACACCATATATTTT. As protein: CASTGRQNTIYF.

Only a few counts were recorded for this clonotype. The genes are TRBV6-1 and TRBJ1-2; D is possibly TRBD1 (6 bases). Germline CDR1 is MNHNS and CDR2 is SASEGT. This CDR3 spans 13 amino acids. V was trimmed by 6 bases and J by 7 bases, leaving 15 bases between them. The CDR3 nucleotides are TGTGCCAGCAGCATGGACAGTCGAGGTGGCTACACCTTC. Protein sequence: CASSMDSRGGYTF.

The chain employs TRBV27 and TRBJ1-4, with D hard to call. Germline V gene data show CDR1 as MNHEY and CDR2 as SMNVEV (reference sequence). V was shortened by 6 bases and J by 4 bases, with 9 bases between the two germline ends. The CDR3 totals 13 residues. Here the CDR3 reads CASRYRHNEKLFF. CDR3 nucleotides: TGTGCCAGCAGGTACAGACATAATGAAAAACTGTTTTTT. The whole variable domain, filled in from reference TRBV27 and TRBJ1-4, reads EAQVTQNPRYLITVTGKKLTVTCSQNMNHEYMSWYRQDPGLGLRQIYYSMNVEVTDKGDVPEGYKVSRKEKRNFPLILESPSPNQTSLYFCASRYRHNEKLFFGSGTQLSVL.

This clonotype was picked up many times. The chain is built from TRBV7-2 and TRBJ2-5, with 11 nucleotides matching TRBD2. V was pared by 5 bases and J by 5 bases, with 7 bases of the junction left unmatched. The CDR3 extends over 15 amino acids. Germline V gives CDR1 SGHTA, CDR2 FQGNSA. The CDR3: CASSETSGTRETQYF. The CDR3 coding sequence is TGTGCCAGCAGCGAGACTAGCGGGACTCGGGAGACCCAGTACTTC. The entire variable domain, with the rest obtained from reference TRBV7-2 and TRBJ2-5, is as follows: GAGVSQSPSNKVTEKGKDVELRCDPISGHTALYWYRQSLGQGLEFLIYFQGNSAPDKSGLPSDRFSAERTGGSVSTLTIQRTQQEDSAVYLCASSETSGTRETQYFGPGTRLLVL.

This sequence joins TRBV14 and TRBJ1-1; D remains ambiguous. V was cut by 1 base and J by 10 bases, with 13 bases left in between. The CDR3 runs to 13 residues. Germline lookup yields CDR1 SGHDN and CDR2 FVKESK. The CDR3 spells CASSQVSYRGAFF. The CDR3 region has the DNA TGTGCCAGCAGCCAAGTGTCTTACAGAGGAGCTTTCTTT.

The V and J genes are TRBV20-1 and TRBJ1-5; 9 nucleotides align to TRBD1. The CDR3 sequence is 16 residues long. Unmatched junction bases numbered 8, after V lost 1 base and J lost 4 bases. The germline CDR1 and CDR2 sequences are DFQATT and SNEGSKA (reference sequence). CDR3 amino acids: CSARGDRGRVNQPQHF. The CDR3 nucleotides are TGCAGTGCTAGAGGTGACAGGGGGAGGGTAAATCAGCCCCAGCATTTT.

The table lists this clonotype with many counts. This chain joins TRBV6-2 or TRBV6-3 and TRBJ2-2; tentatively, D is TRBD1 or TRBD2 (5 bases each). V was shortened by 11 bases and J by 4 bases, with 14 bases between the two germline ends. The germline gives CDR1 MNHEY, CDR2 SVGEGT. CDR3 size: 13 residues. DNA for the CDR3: TGTGCCCTCAGCGGCACAGGCACCGGGGAGCTGTTTTTT. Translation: CALSGTGTGELFF.

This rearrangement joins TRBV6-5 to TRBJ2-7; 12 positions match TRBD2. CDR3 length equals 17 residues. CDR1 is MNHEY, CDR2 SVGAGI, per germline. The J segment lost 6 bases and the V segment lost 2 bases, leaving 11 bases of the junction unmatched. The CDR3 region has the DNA TGTGCCAGCAGTTACAGGTCTAGCGGGGGGGGAGATATCGAGCAGTACTTC. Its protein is CASSYRSSGGGDIEQYF.